This T cell receptor (beta chain) was observed in a study of blood T cell repertoires in COVID-19. Study-wide background: Sources were T cells, B-cell-depleted T cells, or PBMCs; the material itself was cDNA or gDNA.

The CDR3 contains 13 residues. In germline, CDR1 is SGHAT, CDR2 FQNNGV. The V end was cut by 1 base, the J end by 2 bases, with 5 bases between. Only in-frame clones appear in the TCRdb table, and some are missing; sequencing was by immunoSEQ multiplex PCR. This sample has some 310,000 clones, with roughly 86% found just once. Participants were aged roughly 18 to 100 years from around 26 US areas. Cohorts were determined from participant-reported clinical history. Two consecutive negative NP/OP PCR tests, clearance, or resolved symptoms defined Cohort 3 recovery. Sequenced: PBMCs or T cells enriched from blood (not recorded which). This chain links TRBV11-2 with TRBJ1-1; D gene unclear. The receptor was derived from a woman in her twenties or thirties who had recovered from COVID-19. The CDR3 sequence is CASSLGANTEAFF. In DNA, the CDR3 is TGTGCCAGCAGCTTAGGGGCAAACACTGAAGCTTTCTTT.